This T cell receptor beta chain was recovered during a study of immune characterization of retroperitoneal liposarcoma. From germline, CDR1 is MNHNS and CDR2 SASEGT. V was trimmed by 7 bases and J by 8 bases, leaving 15 bases between them. The CDR3 loop spans 13 amino acids. TCRdb redid the calling of the PCR reads with MiXCR, one entry per CDR3 protein. The sample consists of 2,500 to 4,000 distinct CDR3 sequences, roughly half of them appearing once. This clonotype was picked up one time. The clonotype comes from a male donor with retroperitoneal liposarcoma. What was sequenced was tumor tissue. This sequence joins TRBV6-1 and TRBJ2-4; D may be TRBD2 (5 bases). The CDR3, as DNA: TGTGCCAGCACCATGTTTCTGAGGGACATTCAGTACTTC. Translated, it gives CASTMFLRDIQYF.